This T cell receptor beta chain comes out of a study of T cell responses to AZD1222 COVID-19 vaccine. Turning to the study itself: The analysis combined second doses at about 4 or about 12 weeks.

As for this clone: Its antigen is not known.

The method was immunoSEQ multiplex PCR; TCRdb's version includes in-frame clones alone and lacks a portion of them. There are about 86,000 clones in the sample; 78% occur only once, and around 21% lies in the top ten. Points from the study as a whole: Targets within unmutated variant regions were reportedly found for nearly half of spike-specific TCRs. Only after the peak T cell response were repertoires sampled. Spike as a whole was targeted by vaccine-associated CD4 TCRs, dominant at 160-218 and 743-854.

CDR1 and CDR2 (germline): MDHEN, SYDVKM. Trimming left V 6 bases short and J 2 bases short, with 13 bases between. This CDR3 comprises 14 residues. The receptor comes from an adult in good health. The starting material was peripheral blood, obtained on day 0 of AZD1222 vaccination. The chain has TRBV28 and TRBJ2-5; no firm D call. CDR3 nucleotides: TGTGCCAGCAGCCGTCTAGGGAAACAAGAGACCCAGTACTTC. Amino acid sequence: CASSRLGKQETQYF. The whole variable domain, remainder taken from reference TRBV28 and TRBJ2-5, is DVKVTQSSRYLVKRTGEKVFLECVQDMDHENMFWYRQDPGLGLRLIYFSYDVKMKEKGDIPEGYSVSREKKERFSLILESASTNQTSMYLCASSRLGKQETQYFGPGTRLLVL.